These 14 T cell receptor beta chains originate from one sample sequenced in a study of PD-1 blockade in mismatch repair-deficient tumors (dated by TCRdb to the late 2010s). Library preparation used the immunoSEQ multiplex PCR assay. Not all clones reach the TCRdb copy of this immuneACCESS table, which keeps in-frame sequences only. Checked studies attribute under half of the gap to unresolved V genes and leave the rest unexplained. For this sample there are 38,000 or so clones; around 84% appear just once. The ten largest clones take up under 5% of the sample. The sample in question was peripheral blood, obtained about 80 weeks after starting pembrolizumab. These receptors came from an adult with mismatch repair-deficient cancer.

The rearrangement links TRBV19 to TRBJ2-2, with D unclear. Between the trimmed V and J ends, which lost 4 bases and 4 bases, there was a span of 13 bases. The CDR3 runs to 15 residues. Germline V CDR1 and CDR2: LNHDA, SQIVND (reference sequence). CDR3 sequence: CASSTSRRSTGELFF. CDR3 DNA sequence: TGTGCCAGTAGTACCAGTAGACGGAGCACCGGGGAGCTGTTTTTT.

The chain has TRBV7-3 and TRBJ2-3; 8 bases are a match to TRBD2. The CDR3 runs 14 residues. V shed 3 bases, J shed 4 bases, and the junction held 3 bases outside the gene matches. Germline CDR1 is SGHTA and CDR2 is FQGTGA. CDR3 region: CASSLRGAADTQYF. Here the CDR3 DNA reads TGTGCCAGCAGCTTGCGGGGGGCCGCAGATACGCAGTATTTT.

CDR3 nucleotides: TGTGCCAGTAGTATAGGACCGACCTATGGCTACACCTTC. Residues: CASSIGPTYGYTF. The J gene is TRBJ1-2, the V gene TRBV19, with D unresolved. This CDR3 comprises 13 residues. V lost 1 base, J lost 4 bases, and 7 bases lay in between. Germline CDR1 reads LNHDA; CDR2 reads SQIVND (reference sequence).

About this clone itself: The junction and the germline gene differ at one end; a read error may be behind it. The rearrangement links TRBV7-7 to TRBJ2-5; TRBD1 matches 8 bases. The CDR3 extends over 13 amino acids. Germline assignment: CDR1 SSHAT and CDR2 FNYEAQ (reference sequence). This chain's CDR3 is CASSLDRGETQYF. CDR3 bases: TGTGCTAGCAGCTTAGACAGGGGAGAGACCCAGTACTTC.

This sequence joins TRBV9 and TRBJ2-1, with D perhaps matching TRBD1 or TRBD2 (5 bases each). This CDR3 contains 15 residues. V was pared by 3 bases and J by 6 bases, with 16 bases between. Germline V gene lookup returns CDR1 SGDLS and CDR2 YYNGEE. CDR3 protein: CASSAPGTRINEQFF. The CDR3 nucleotides are TGTGCCAGCAGCGCTCCCGGGACCCGTATCAATGAGCAGTTCTTC.

J is TRBJ2-7 and V is TRBV15; D unresolved. This CDR3 comprises 14 residues. V was clipped by 1 base and J by 6 bases, with 13 bases between them. Germline V lookup: CDR1 LNHNV, CDR2 YYDKDF (reference sequence). CDR3 coding DNA: TGTGCCACCAGCAGAGTGTTTATGGGGTTCGAGCAGTACTTC. Translated: CATSRVFMGFEQYF.

The gene calls are TRBV6-1 and TRBJ2-3; D is ambiguous. This CDR3 has 14 amino acids. The V end lost 10 bases, the J end lost 0 bases, and 14 bases lay between the germline ends. Germline loops: CDR1 MNHNS, CDR2 SASEGT. CDR3 residues: CATTDLTSTDTQYF. The CDR3 nucleotides read TGTGCCACCACGGACCTAACTAGCACAGATACGCAGTATTTT.

The CDR3 nucleotides read TGTGCCAGCAGCGTAGATGGTAGCGGGATAAGCACAGATACGCAGTATTTT. Translation: CASSVDGSGISTDTQYF. This rearrangement joins TRBV9 to TRBJ2-3; 8 nucleotides align to TRBD2. The CDR3 contains 17 residues. The trim removed 0 bases at V and 0 bases at J, leaving 6 bases unmatched. The germline CDR1 and CDR2 sequences are SGDLS and YYNGEE.

The V and J genes are TRBV6-4 and TRBJ1-1; TRBD1 aligns across 9 bases. There are 14 residues in the CDR3. Germline V CDR1 and CDR2: MRHNA, SNTAGT. After removal of 6 bases from V and 0 bases from J, the junction contained 2 bases not matched to a gene. The CDR3 sequence is CASRGQGLNTEAFF. The DNA of the CDR3 is TGTGCCAGCAGGGGACAGGGTTTGAACACTGAAGCTTTCTTT.

The chain carries TRBV5-1 and TRBJ2-1, with D perhaps given as TRBD1 or TRBD2 (5 bases each). This CDR3 region has 13 residues. V shed 3 bases and J shed 13 bases, with 17 bases lying between them. Germline V gene sequence: CDR1 SGHRS, CDR2 YFSETQ. CDR3 nucleotides: TGCGCCAGCAGCTCTTGGCTAGCTGGGGCCCAGTTCTTC. Translation gives CASSSWLAGAQFF.

The V and J genes are TRBV5-1 and TRBJ1-1, with 8 bases fitting TRBD1. The CDR3 spans 14 residues. Germline loops: CDR1 SGHRS, CDR2 YFSETQ. The J segment lost 3 bases and the V segment lost 0 bases, leaving 1 base of the junction unmatched. This CDR3 reads CASSLGQGYTEAFF. DNA of the CDR3: TGCGCCAGCAGCTTGGGACAGGGGTACACTGAAGCTTTCTTT.

V is TRBV11-3 and J is TRBJ2-7; D remains unclear. The CDR3 loop spans 12 amino acids. Germline CDR1 and CDR2: SGHNT and YENEEA. V shed 0 bases and J shed 5 bases, with 5 bases lying between them. The chain's CDR3 is CASSLDPDEQYF. CDR3 coding DNA: TGTGCCAGCAGCTTAGATCCGGACGAGCAGTACTTC.

V is TRBV2 and J is TRBJ2-3; no reliable D call. Per germline, CDR1 SNHLY and CDR2 FYNNEI. The length of the CDR3 is 13 residues. V dropped 6 bases and J dropped 1 base, with 8 bases sitting between them. The CDR3 DNA follows: TGTGCCAGCAGACGGGTTGGCACAGATACGCAGTATTTT. This sequence encodes CASRRVGTDTQYF.

The chain combines TRBV27 with TRBJ1-3; D unclear. Trimming shortened V by 2 bases and J by 0 bases, and 8 bases separated the two germline ends. The germline V gene encodes CDR1 MNHEY and CDR2 SMNVEV (reference sequence). The CDR3 is made up of 15 amino acids. This CDR3 is CASSLEGLSGNTIYF. The CDR3 DNA reads TGTGCCAGCAGTTTAGAAGGGCTCTCTGGAAACACCATATATTTT.